The 27 T cell receptor beta chains presented below share a single source sample, sequenced in a study of cytomegalovirus exposure and HLA in healthy donors. Primers for the PCR totalled 60 Vbeta and 13 Jbeta. Sequencing used immunoSEQ multiplex PCR; TCRdb keeps in-frame clones, though not all of them. The sample includes over 100,000 clones, around 74% of them seen just once. Sequencing was done on a sample of PBMCs. These TCRs come from a man aged 30-40 years in good health and CMV-seropositive.

With respect to this clone: A junction end diverges from the germline sequence, so it may reflect a read error. The chain links TRBV2 to TRBJ1-4; 7 bases line up with TRBD1. The CDR3 has 15 residues. Germline assignment: CDR1 SNHLY and CDR2 FYNNEI. The CDR3 sequence is CASSEGLPGGEKLFF. As DNA, the CDR3 is TGTGCCAGCAGCGAAGGTCTTCCAGGGGGTGAAAAACTGTTTTTT.

The chain is built from TRBV15 and TRBJ2-3; 10 positions match TRBD2. The CDR3 runs to 17 residues. Trimming cost V 10 bases and J 6 bases; bases outside gene matches: 19. Germline CDR1 is LNHNV and CDR2 is YYDKDF (reference sequence). CDR3 region: CASTVASGGGSRDTQYF. CDR3 bases: TGTGCCAGCACGGTGGCTAGCGGGGGAGGTTCAAGGGATACGCAGTATTTT.

The chain combines TRBV7-6 with TRBJ2-1, with 11 bases that match TRBD1. The V gene's germline CDR1 is SGHVS and CDR2 FNYEAQ. With 5 bases clipped from V and 4 bases from J, the junction kept 7 bases outside the gene matches. The CDR3 spans 16 residues. CDR3 residues: CASSGGQGAGYNEQFF. The DNA for the CDR3 is TGTGCCAGCAGCGGAGGACAGGGGGCAGGGTACAATGAGCAGTTCTTC.

The chain links TRBV30 to TRBJ1-5; 7 bases align to TRBD1. The CDR3 length is 14 residues. V was pared by 2 bases and J by 3 bases, with 4 bases of the junction left unmatched. Looked up from germline, CDR1 is GTSNPN and CDR2 is SVGIG (reference sequence). CDR3 DNA: TGTGCCTGGAGTACAGACAGGGCCAATCAGCCCCAGCATTTT. Amino acid sequence: CAWSTDRANQPQHF.

This clone has only a few counts. The gene calls are TRBV2 and TRBJ2-2, with 7 bases that match TRBD1. Germline V gene data show CDR1 as SNHLY and CDR2 as FYNNEI. The ends lost 0 bases at V and 6 bases at J; junction bases unmatched: 10. The CDR3 covers 17 residues. The CDR3 DNA sequence: TGTGCCAGCAGTGAAGCGGCAGGGGGATTAGGGGCCGGGGAGCTGTTTTTT. As protein: CASSEAAGGLGAGELFF.

The J gene is TRBJ2-1, the V gene TRBV20-1; D is uncertain. The CDR3 is 11 residues long. The germline V and J ends were trimmed by 1 base and 5 bases, with 3 bases remaining between them. Germline V gene lookup returns CDR1 DFQATT and CDR2 SNEGSKA (reference sequence). CDR3 residues: CSARANNEQFF. The CDR3 DNA reads TGCAGTGCTAGAGCTAACAATGAGCAGTTCTTC.

This chain links TRBV6-7 with TRBJ1-1, with D perhaps matching TRBD1 (5 bases). TRBV6-7 is flagged as an ORF with uncertain function. V lost 1 base and J 0 bases, leaving 15 bases between the germline ends. CDR3 length: 17 amino acids. The CDR3 loop is CASSYLGKGFMNTEAFF. For the CDR3, the DNA is TGTGCCAGCAGTTACTTAGGGAAGGGGTTCATGAACACTGAAGCTTTCTTT.

The V and J genes are TRBV7-6 and TRBJ2-7, with 10 nucleotides matching TRBD1. The V and J ends lost 4 bases and 0 bases, in that order; junction bases with no gene match: 3. Germline V gene sequence: CDR1 SGHVS, CDR2 FNYEAQ. There are 15 residues in the CDR3. DNA of the CDR3: TGTGCCAGCAGCTCGGACAGGGGGAGCTCCTACGAGCAGTACTTC. Protein sequence: CASSSDRGSSYEQYF.

The chain has TRBV6-6 and TRBJ1-1; tentative D call: TRBD1 (6 bases). Germline V gene lookup returns CDR1 MNHNY and CDR2 SVGAGI (reference sequence). The CDR3 runs 12 residues. V dropped 6 bases and J dropped 8 bases, with 13 bases sitting between them. CDR3 in DNA: TGTGCCAGCAGCTACAGGGCGGGGGAAGCTTTCTTT. It specifies CASSYRAGEAFF.

This clone was observed a few times. The chain employs TRBV12-2 and TRBJ1-5; the listed D gene, TRBD1, was not tested against the DNA. TRBV12-2 is classified as a pseudogene. The CDR3 is made up of 14 amino acids. The DNA of the CDR3 is TGTGCAAGTCGCTTAGACAGGGCGAATCAGCCCCAGCATTTT. This translates into CASRLDRANQPQHF.

V usage is TRBV29-1 and J usage is TRBJ2-5; possibly TRBD2 for D (5 bases). Germline V gene sequence: CDR1 SQVTM, CDR2 ANQGSEA. V was cut by 7 bases and J by 5 bases, with 14 bases left in between. The CDR3 length is 12 residues. The CDR3 DNA sequence: TGCAGCGGGACTGACGACCGGGAGACCCAGTACTTC. This translates into CSGTDDRETQYF.

Comments on this clone: Other DNA sequences in this sample translate to the same CDR3. J is TRBJ1-6 and V is TRBV10-3; 7 positions match TRBD1. Germline V gene sequence: CDR1 ENHRY, CDR2 SYGVKD. The CDR3 is 15 amino acids. V was pared by 4 bases and J by 5 bases, with 5 bases of the junction left unmatched. CDR3 DNA sequence: TGTGCCATCAGTGGAGGGGGCAGGGATAATTCACCCCTCCACTTT. Its translation: CAISGGGRDNSPLHF.

V and J are TRBV11-2 and TRBJ2-3, with 9 nucleotides matching TRBD1. Trimming cost V 5 bases and J 2 bases; bases outside gene matches: 5. Germline lookup yields CDR1 SGHAT and CDR2 FQNNGV. The CDR3 covers 15 residues. The CDR3 DNA sequence: TGTGCCAGCAGCCTCCGGGACAGGGCCACAGATACGCAGTATTTT. Protein product: CASSLRDRATDTQYF.

The chain is built from TRBV4-2 and TRBJ2-3; 15 bases fit TRBD2. V lost 3 bases, J lost 3 bases, and 7 bases stayed unmatched. CDR3 length: 18 amino acids. Germline values: CDR1 LGHNA, CDR2 YNFKEQ. CDR3 DNA: TGTGCCAGCAGCCAGAAGGGACTAGCGGGGGGTGGGACAGATACGCAGTATTTT. Amino acid sequence: CASSQKGLAGGGTDTQYF.

The chain has TRBV6-5 and TRBJ1-6; 8 bases fit TRBD1. After removal of 6 bases from V and 9 bases from J, the junction contained 10 bases not matched to a gene. Germline V lookup: CDR1 MNHEY, CDR2 SVGAGI. The length of the CDR3 is 15 residues. For the CDR3, the DNA is TGTGCCAGCAGCCCGCGACAGGGGATGACTTCACCCCTCCACTTT. Protein: CASSPRQGMTSPLHF.

V gene TRBV6-6 combines with J gene TRBJ1-2; a possible D gene is TRBD1 (5 bases). Trimming removed 2 bases at V and 8 bases at J, with 12 bases between. This CDR3 is built from 13 residues. CDR1 is MNHNY, CDR2 SVGAGI, per germline (reference sequence). The chain's CDR3 is CASSYGRVKGYTF. The CDR3 coding sequence is TGTGCCAGCAGTTACGGCAGGGTGAAAGGCTACACCTTC.

The gene calls are TRBV7-9 and TRBJ1-4; the match to TRBD1 covers 9 bases. Unmatched junction bases numbered 8, after V lost 2 bases and J lost 7 bases. Germline CDR1 is SEHNR and CDR2 is FQNEAQ (reference sequence). This CDR3 spans 16 amino acids. DNA for the CDR3: TGTGCCAGCAGCTTACAACAACAGGGGGCGGGTGAAAAACTGTTTTTT. Translated, it gives CASSLQQQGAGEKLFF.

This rearrangement joins TRBV6-5 to TRBJ1-2, with 7 bases identical to TRBD1. This CDR3 is 14 amino acids long. Germline V gives CDR1 MNHEY, CDR2 SVGAGI. Trimming at V came to 5 bases and at J to 4 bases, leaving 7 bases not matched to a gene. The CDR3 protein is CASSDYRGPYGYTF. The CDR3 DNA reads as TGTGCCAGCAGTGACTACAGGGGTCCCTATGGCTACACCTTC.

The rearrangement links TRBV5-6 to TRBJ1-2; 8 nucleotides line up with TRBD1. The CDR3 is 16 residues long. Losses at the gene ends were 4 bases for V and 12 bases for J; bases not matched to a gene: 20. Germline loops: CDR1 SGHDT, CDR2 YYEEEE. This chain's CDR3 is CASSHYEGQATRSDTF. The CDR3 nucleotides are TGTGCCAGCAGCCACTACGAGGGACAGGCGACACGTTCGGACACCTTC.

As for this clone: Distinct nucleotide sequences in the sample also encode this CDR3. The chain combines TRBV7-2 with TRBJ1-2; D is unclear. The CDR3 contains 12 residues. V was cut by 3 bases and J by 4 bases, with 6 bases left in between. Germline CDR1 reads SGHTA; CDR2 reads FQGNSA. CDR3 region: CASSFRAYGYTF. In DNA, the CDR3 is TGTGCCAGCAGCTTCCGCGCCTATGGCTACACCTTC.

The V gene is TRBV5-1, the J gene TRBJ1-1; weak D call: TRBD1 (5 bases). The V gene lost 2 bases and the J gene lost 5 bases, with 13 bases spanning the gap. The CDR3 loop spans 14 amino acids. The germline gives CDR1 SGHRS, CDR2 YFSETQ. The CDR3 DNA reads as TGCGCCAGCAGCTTAGGAGGGACGGGGACTGAAGCTTTCTTT. Translated: CASSLGGTGTEAFF.

The chain carries TRBV6-4 and TRBJ1-1, with 7 bases matching TRBD1. CDR1 is MRHNA and CDR2 is SNTAGT in the germline V gene. The ends lost 8 bases at V and 7 bases at J; junction bases unmatched: 22. This CDR3 contains 17 residues. CDR3 bases: TGTGCCAGCGGTCCGTCGACAGGGACGATGATGTGTTGTGAAGCTTTCTTT. The encoded protein is CASGPSTGTMMCCEAFF.

This chain uses TRBV5-1 with TRBJ1-4; 8 bases match TRBD1. The CDR3 spans 15 residues. Germline CDR1 SGHRS, CDR2 YFSETQ. V shed 2 bases, J shed 8 bases, and the junction held 8 bases outside the gene matches. The CDR3 DNA reads as TGCGCCAGCAGCTTATCGGGACAGGAGGGCGAAAAACTGTTTTTT. This encodes CASSLSGQEGEKLFF.

V usage is TRBV6-5 and J usage is TRBJ2-1; the D gene is possibly TRBD1 (5 bases). The germline gives CDR1 MNHEY, CDR2 SVGAGI. V lost 6 bases and J lost 4, with 10 bases in between. CDR3 length equals 13 residues. The CDR3 protein is CASSDQGYNEQFF. As DNA, the CDR3 is TGTGCCAGCAGCGATCAGGGATACAATGAGCAGTTCTTC.

V gene TRBV18 combines with J gene TRBJ2-5, with 7 bases aligning to TRBD1. J was trimmed by 5 bases and V by 3 bases; bases with no gene match: 9. The CDR3 length is 15 residues. CDR1 and CDR2 from the germline V gene are KGHSH and LQKENI. The CDR3 sequence is CASSPRQGMGETQYF. DNA for the CDR3: TGTGCCAGCTCACCCCGACAGGGAATGGGGGAGACCCAGTACTTC.

In its sample, this clone was seen once. This CDR3 is CASSYRQGTGELFF. CDR3 sequence (DNA): TGTGCCAGCAGCTACCGACAGGGCACCGGGGAGCTGTTTTTT. The chain employs TRBV7-2 and TRBJ2-2; TRBD1 matches at 7 bases. Germline trimming cut 4 bases from V and 4 bases from J; bases unmatched to any gene: 3. Germline V gives CDR1 SGHTA, CDR2 FQGNSA. The CDR3 has 14 residues.

The chain uses TRBV30 and TRBJ1-1, with TRBD1 matching over 7 bases. This CDR3 is 14 amino acids long. CDR1 is GTSNPN, CDR2 SVGIG, per germline (reference sequence). The junction had 10 bases not matched to a gene; V was cut back by 8 bases and J by 1 base. CDR3 sequence (DNA): TGTGCCGTAGACAGGGAGAGCGGGAACACTGAAGCTTTCTTT. Translation gives CAVDRESGNTEAFF.